The table lists the clone carrying this T cell receptor (beta chain) with a count of one. Its cognate antigen is unknown. Sequencing used immunoSEQ multiplex PCR; TCRdb keeps in-frame clones, though not all of them. The repertoire holds some 150,000 clones, with around 88% as singletons. CDR3 length: 17 amino acids. Germline V lookup: CDR1 SGHNT, CDR2 YYREEE (reference sequence). The V gene lost 4 bases and the J gene lost 1 base, with 21 bases spanning the gap. This sample is part of a study of T cell responses to AZD1222 COVID-19 vaccine. Turning to the study itself: Combined were second doses at about 4 or about 12 weeks.

Study-level findings and limits: Across spike, vaccine-associated CD4 TCRs were found, dominant at 160-218 and 743-854.

The specimen comprised peripheral blood, sampled on day 0 of AZD1222 vaccination. The V and J genes are TRBV5-4 and TRBJ2-7; a weak D match, TRBD2 (5 bases). This sequence originates from an adult in good health. CDR3 in amino acids: CASSPTLARARSYEQYF. The DNA for the CDR3 is TGTGCCAGCAGCCCAACCCTAGCAAGAGCTAGGTCCTACGAGCAGTACTTC. Full variable domain (remainder filled in from reference TRBV5-4 and TRBJ2-7): ETGVTQSPTHLIKTRGQQVTLRCSSQSGHNTVSWYQQALGQGPQFIFQYYREEENGRGNFPPRFSGLQFPNYSSELNVNALELDDSALYLCASSPTLARARSYEQYFGPGTRLTVT.